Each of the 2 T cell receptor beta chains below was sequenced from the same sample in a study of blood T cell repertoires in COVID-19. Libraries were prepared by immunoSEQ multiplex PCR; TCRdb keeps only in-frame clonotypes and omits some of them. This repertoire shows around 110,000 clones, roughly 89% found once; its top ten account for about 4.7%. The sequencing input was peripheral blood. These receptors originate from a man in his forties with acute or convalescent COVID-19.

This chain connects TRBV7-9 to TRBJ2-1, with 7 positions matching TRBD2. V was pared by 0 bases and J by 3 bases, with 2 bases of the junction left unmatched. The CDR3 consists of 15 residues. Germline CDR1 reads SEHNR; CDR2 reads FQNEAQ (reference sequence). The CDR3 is CASSLAGTIYNEQFF. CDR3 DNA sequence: TGTGCCAGCAGCTTAGCGGGGACTATCTACAATGAGCAGTTCTTC. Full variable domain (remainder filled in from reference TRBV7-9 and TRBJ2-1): DTGVSQNPRHKITKRGQNVTFRCDPISEHNRLYWYRQTLGQGPEFLTYFQNEAQLEKSRLLSDRFSAERPKGSFSTLEIQRTEQGDSAMYLCASSLAGTIYNEQFFGPGTRLTVL.

Written as DNA, the CDR3 is TGTGCCAGCAGCTCCACAGGGGGCAACGGGGAGCTGTTTTTT. The encoded protein is CASSSTGGNGELFF. The chain carries TRBV11-3 and TRBJ2-2; 9 bases map to TRBD1. CDR1 and CDR2 from the germline V gene are SGHNT and YENEEA. The CDR3 covers 14 residues. Germline trimming cut 4 bases from V and 7 bases from J; bases unmatched to any gene: 4.